This T cell receptor (beta chain) emerged from a study of T cells after yellow fever vaccination (dated by TCRdb to between 2018 and 2020). Describing the broader study: Libraries from fractions with low cell numbers were prepared with the SMART-Seq v4 Ultra Low Input RNA kit. Bulk TCR alpha and beta repertoires were sequenced longitudinally to track T-cell clones before and after primary and booster YFV17D yellow fever vaccination. Blood samples were taken at several timepoints before and after primary and secondary immunization, and bulk PBMC replicates and cell subsets were isolated. Two healthy male donors, one aged 18 to 29 and one aged 30 to 40 years, were included in the cohort.

Sequencing instrument: Illumina NovaSeq 6000. TCR cDNA was synthesized by 5'RACE template switching, which introduced a universal primer site and unique molecular identifiers. cDNA synthesis was primed from both the TCR alpha and TCR beta constant segments. Two PCR steps were used to amplify libraries, with sample barcodes and sequencing adapters being added in the second step. Sequencing of libraries was performed on Illumina HiSeq 2500 (2x100 bp) or NovaSeq (2x150 bp). On the authors' methods: Reads were demultiplexed and collapsed into UMI consensus sequences with MIGEC, and V(D)J alignment was performed with MiXCR. Using edgeR on replicate PBMC samples, clonotypes were called vaccine-responding if FDR was below 0.01 and the log2 fold change was above 5 up to day 15. CD4 or CD8 identity was assigned to each bulk clonotype according to whether the clonotype was present at higher abundance in the sequenced CD4 repertoire or the sequenced CD8 repertoire. TCRdb reprocessing: public reads trimmed at Q25 with fastp, clones called with MiXCR, in-frame beta chains kept. Each entry is one CDR3 protein sequence, shown with its most common DNA and genes. The V and J calls and clone size come from TCRdb's table, not from the authors' own analysis. This sample holds 200,000 to 300,000 distinct CDR3 sequences; approximately 3.6% were observed only once. The ten largest account for about 20% of the sample.

Trimming removed 5 bases from V and 3 bases from J; the gene matches leave 3 bases unexplained. The CDR3 runs 13 amino acids, cysteine and phenylalanine included. The read is trimmed to its CDR3 DNA, 39 bases read in frame from base 1. The germline V gene sets CDR1 to LGHNA and CDR2 to YSLEER. This sample's treatment or condition label indicates: live attenuated yellow fever vaccine strain. At every blood-draw timepoint, two biological replicates of bulk PBMCs were collected. PBMCs were isolated from peripheral blood using a standard Ficoll-Paque protocol. RNA was extracted with TriZol from bulk PBMCs, CD4 and CD8 fractions, and dextramer-positive and dextramer-negative fractions. What the research found in general, with its limitations: A small share of clonotypes was detected in both CD4 and CD8 compartments, with the overlap likely arising from convergent recombination. Computational filtering was required because FACS-sorted repertoires could contain abundant contaminating clonotypes from the bulk population. The secondary T-cell response was weaker than the primary response but faster, peaking on day 5 instead of day 15. The study included only a couple of donors, which limits how far the findings can be generalized. After the booster, most clones that had expanded after primary vaccination were detected again (about 95% of CD4 and more than 80% of CD8), suggesting broad maintenance of memory.

This clonotype has a count of ten or more. It lacks a known antigen. No per-base quality is available; no much larger clone lies one base away. The origin of this receptor is a man aged 18 to 30 who received the YFV17D yellow fever vaccine. This sequence uses TRBV4-3 and TRBJ2-7, and 8 junctional nucleotides match TRBD2. The sequencing here drew on PBMCs, taken 15 days after the yellow fever booster vaccination. The encoded CDR3 is CASSSRGGYEQYF. The sequence in DNA is TGCGCCAGCAGCTCTCGGGGGGGCTACGAGCAGTACTTC.